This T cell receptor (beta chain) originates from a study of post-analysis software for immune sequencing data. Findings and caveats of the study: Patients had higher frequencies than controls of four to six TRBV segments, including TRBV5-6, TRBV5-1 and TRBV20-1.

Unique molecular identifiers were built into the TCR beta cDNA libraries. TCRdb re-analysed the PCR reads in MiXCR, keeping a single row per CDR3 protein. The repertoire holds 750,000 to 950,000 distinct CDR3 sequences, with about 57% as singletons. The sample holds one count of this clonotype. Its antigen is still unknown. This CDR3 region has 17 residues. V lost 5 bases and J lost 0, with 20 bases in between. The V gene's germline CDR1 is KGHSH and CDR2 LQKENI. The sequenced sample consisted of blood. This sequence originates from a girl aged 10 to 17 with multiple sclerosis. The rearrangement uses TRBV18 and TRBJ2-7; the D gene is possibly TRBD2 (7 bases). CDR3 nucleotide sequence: TGTGCCAGCTCAGAAGTGGGGGGGGCGCCGAGCTCCTACGAGCAGTACTTC. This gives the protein CASSEVGGAPSSYEQYF.